This TCR beta chain was retrieved from a study of monozygotic twins with cystic fibrosis. Study-wide points: Low clonality (median approximately 0.0095) suggested a mostly naive repertoire. Monozygotic CF twins shared more identical nucleotide clonotypes than unrelated patients. Shared CDR3 numbers were not associated with age, concordance or severity. Co-twins had the most similar V usage for 13 of 16 pairs, J for 8.

The CDR3 spans 14 residues. Germline CDR1 is MDHEN and CDR2 is SYDVKM. Deletions cut 6 bases from V and 2 bases from J, with 14 bases between. Method: immunoSEQ multiplex PCR; TCRdb's copy keeps in-frame clones and lacks some. The sample shows tens of thousands of clones, 96% of them seen only once. Details on this clone: The antigen is unknown.

Material for sequencing was blood. The V and J genes are TRBV28 and TRBJ2-7, with D perhaps assigned TRBD1 or TRBD2 (6 bases each). The TCR was taken from a girl aged 2 to 10 with cystic fibrosis. Here the CDR3 DNA reads TGTGCCAGCAGCCCTACAGGGAGGACCTACGAGCAGTACTTC. Translation: CASSPTGRTYEQYF.